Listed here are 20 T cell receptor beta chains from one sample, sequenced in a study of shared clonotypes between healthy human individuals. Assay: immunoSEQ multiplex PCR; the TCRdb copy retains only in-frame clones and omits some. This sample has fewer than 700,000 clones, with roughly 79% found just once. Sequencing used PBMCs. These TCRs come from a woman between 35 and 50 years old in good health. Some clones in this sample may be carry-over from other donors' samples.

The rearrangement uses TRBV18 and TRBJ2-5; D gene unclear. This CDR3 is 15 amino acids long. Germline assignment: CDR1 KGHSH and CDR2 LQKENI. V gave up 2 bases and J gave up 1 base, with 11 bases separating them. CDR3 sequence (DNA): TGTGCCAGCTCACCAAGTATAGACCTCCAAGAGACCCAGTACTTC. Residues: CASSPSIDLQETQYF.

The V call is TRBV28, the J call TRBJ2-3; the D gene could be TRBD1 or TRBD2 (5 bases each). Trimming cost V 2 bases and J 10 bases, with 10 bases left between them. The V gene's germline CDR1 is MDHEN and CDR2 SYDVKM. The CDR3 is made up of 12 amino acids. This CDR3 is CASSLPLGAQYF. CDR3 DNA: TGTGCCAGCAGTTTACCACTAGGGGCGCAGTATTTT.

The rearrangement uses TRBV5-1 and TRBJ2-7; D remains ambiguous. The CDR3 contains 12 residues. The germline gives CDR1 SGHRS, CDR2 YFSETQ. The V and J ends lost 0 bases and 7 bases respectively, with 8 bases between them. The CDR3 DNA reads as TGCGCCAGCAGCTTGGACAGCTTGGAGCAGTACTTC. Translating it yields CASSLDSLEQYF.

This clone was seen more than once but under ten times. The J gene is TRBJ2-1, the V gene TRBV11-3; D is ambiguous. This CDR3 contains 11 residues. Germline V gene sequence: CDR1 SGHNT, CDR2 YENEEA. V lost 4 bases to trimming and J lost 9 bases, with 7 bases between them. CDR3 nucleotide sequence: TGTGCCAGCAGCTGGGGTGGTGAGCAGTTCTTC. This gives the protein CASSWGGEQFF.

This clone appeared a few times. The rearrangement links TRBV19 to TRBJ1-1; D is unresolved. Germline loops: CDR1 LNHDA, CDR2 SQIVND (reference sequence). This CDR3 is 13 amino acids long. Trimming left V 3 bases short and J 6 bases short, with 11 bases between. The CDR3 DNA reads TGTGCCAGTAGTATTACCACCCCCCCTGAAGCTTTCTTT. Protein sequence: CASSITTPPEAFF.

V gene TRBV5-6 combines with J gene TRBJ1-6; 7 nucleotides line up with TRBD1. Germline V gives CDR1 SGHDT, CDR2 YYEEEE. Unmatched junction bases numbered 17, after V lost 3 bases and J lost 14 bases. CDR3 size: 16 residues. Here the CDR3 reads CASSSRGTASRRALHF. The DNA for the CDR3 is TGTGCCAGCAGCTCGAGGGGGACAGCCTCGAGGAGAGCCCTCCACTTT. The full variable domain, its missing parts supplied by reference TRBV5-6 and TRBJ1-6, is DAGVTQSPTHLIKTRGQQVTLRCSPKSGHDTVSWYQQALGQGPQFIFQYYEEEERQRGNFPDRFSGHQFPNYSSELNVNALLLGDSALYLCASSSRGTASRRALHFGNGTRLTVT.

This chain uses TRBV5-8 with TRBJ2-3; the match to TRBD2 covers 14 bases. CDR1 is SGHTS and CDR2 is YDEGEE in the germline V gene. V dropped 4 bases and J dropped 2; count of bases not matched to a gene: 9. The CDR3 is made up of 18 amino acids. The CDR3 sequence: CASSTTGLAGVVTDTQYF. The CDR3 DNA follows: TGTGCCAGCAGCACTACGGGACTAGCGGGAGTAGTCACAGATACGCAGTATTTT. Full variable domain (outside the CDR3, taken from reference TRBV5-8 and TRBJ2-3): EAGVTQSPTHLIKTRGQQATLRCSPISGHTSVYWYQQALGLGLQFLLWYDEGEERNRGNFPPRFSGRQFPNYSSELNVNALELEDSALYLCASSTTGLAGVVTDTQYFGPGTRLTVL.

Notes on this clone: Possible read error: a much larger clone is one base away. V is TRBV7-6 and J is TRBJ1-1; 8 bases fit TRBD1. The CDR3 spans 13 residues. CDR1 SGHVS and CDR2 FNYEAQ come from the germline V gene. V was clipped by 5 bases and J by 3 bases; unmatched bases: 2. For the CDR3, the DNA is TGTGCCAGCAGCGCGACAGGGGACACTGAAGCTTTCTTT. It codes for CASSATGDTEAFF.

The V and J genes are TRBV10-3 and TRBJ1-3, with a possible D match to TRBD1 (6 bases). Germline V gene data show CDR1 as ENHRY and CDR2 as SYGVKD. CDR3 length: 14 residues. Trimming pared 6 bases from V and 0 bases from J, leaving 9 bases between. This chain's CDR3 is CAIREDSSGNTIYF. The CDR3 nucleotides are TGTGCCATCAGGGAGGACAGCTCTGGAAACACCATATATTTT.

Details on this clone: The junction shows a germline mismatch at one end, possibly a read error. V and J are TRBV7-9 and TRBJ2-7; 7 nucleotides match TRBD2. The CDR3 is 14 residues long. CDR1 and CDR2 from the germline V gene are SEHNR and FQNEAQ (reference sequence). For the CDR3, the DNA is TGTGCCAGCAGCGTAGCGGGCCCTTCCTACGAGCAGTACTTC. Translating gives CASSVAGPSYEQYF.

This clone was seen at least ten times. The CDR3 nucleotides read TGTGCCAGTAGTTCTGCGGACAGGGTCCAAGAGACCCAGTACTTC. It encodes CASSSADRVQETQYF. The rearrangement joins TRBV19 to TRBJ2-5; 8 bases fit TRBD1. Germline CDR1 LNHDA, CDR2 SQIVND (reference sequence). The junction had 6 bases not matched to a gene; V was cut back by 5 bases and J by 1 base. This CDR3 region has 15 residues.

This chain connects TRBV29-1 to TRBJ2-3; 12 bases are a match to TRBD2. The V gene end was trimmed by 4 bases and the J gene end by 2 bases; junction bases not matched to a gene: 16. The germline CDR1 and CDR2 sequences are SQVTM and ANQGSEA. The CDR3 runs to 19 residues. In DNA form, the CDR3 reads TGCAGCGTTGGGAAACCAGAGAGGACTAGCGGGAAACACACAGATACGCAGTATTTT. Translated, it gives CSVGKPERTSGKHTDTQYF.

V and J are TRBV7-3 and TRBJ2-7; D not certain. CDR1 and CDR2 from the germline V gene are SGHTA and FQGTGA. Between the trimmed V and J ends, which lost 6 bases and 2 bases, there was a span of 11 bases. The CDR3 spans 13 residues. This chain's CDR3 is CASRPTQTYEQYF. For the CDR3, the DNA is TGTGCCAGCAGACCCACGCAGACCTACGAGCAGTACTTC.

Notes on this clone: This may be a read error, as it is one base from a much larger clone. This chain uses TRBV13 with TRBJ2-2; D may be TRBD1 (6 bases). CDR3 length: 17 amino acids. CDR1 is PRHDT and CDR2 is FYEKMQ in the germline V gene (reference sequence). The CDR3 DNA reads TGTGCCAGCATTGGGGGAAAGGACAGTTCGAACACCGGGGAGCTGCTTTTT. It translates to CASIGGKDSSNTGELLF.

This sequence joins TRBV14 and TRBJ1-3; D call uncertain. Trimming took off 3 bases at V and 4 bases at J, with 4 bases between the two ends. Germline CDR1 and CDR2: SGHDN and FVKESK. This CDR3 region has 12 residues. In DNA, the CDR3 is TGTGCCAGCAGCCAGTGGGGAAACACCATATATTTT. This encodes CASSQWGNTIYF.

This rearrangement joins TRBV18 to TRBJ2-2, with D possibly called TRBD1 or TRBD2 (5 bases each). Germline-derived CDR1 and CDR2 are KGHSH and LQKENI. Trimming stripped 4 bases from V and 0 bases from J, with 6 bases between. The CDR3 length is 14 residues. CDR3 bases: TGTGCCAGCTCACAGGGACCGAACACCGGGGAGCTGTTTTTT. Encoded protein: CASSQGPNTGELFF.

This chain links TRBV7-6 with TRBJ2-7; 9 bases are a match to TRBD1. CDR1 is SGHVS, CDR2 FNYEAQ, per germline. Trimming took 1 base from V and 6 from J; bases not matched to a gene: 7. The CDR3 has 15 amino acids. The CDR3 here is CASSLVVGQGGEQYF. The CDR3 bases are TGTGCCAGCAGCTTAGTCGTGGGACAGGGAGGCGAGCAGTACTTC.

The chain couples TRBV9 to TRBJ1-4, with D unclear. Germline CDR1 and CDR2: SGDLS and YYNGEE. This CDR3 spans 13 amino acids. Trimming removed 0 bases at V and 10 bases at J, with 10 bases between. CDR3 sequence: CASSVGMTGKLFF. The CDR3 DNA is TGTGCCAGCAGCGTAGGGATGACCGGAAAACTGTTTTTT.

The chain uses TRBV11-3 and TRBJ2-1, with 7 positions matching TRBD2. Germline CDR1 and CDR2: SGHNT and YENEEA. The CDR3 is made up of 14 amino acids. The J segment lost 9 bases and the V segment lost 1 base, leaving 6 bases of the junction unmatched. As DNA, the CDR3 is TGTGCCAGCAGCTTAGGAGGGAGGGACGGTGAGCAGTTCTTC. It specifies CASSLGGRDGEQFF.

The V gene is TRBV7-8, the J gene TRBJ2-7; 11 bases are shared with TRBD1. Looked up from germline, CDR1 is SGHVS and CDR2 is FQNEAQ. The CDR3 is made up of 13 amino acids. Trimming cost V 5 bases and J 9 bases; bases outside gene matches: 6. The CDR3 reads CASSTTDRGRQYF. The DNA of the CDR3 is TGTGCCAGCAGCACTACGGACAGGGGGCGGCAGTACTTC. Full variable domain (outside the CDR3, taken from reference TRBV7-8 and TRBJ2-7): GAGVSQSPRYKVAKRGQDVALRCDPISGHVSLFWYQQALGQGPEFLTYFQNEAQLDKSGLPSDRFFAERPEGSVSTLKIQRTQQEDSAVYLCASSTTDRGRQYFGPGTRLTVT.